The subject of this entry is one TCR beta chain. What it binds is not known. This CDR3 spans 15 amino acids. Germline CDR1 reads SGHRS; CDR2 reads YFSETQ. Trimming cost V 4 bases and J 2 bases, with 12 bases left between them. Sorted-subset replicate PCR reactions contained around 220 ng DNA, corresponding to roughly 29,000 T cell genomes. Produced via immunoSEQ multiplex PCR; TCRdb's table is partial and in-frame only. The sample lists more than 2 million clones; roughly 94% were seen once. This entry comes from a study of shared clonotypes between healthy human individuals. Across the whole study: CD4 naive cells filled three plates per donor, CD4 memory three, CD8 naive two and CD8 memory one. General observations from the study: Relative to clonotypes present in all four donors, those not shared had lower generation probabilities. Rarefaction gave evidence that sorted-subset sequencing remained incomplete despite large depth.

Sample: naive CD4+ T cells sorted from blood. Documented subset: CD45RA+ positively selected. The sequence was collected from a man aged 18-30 years in good health. The chain is built from TRBV5-1 and TRBJ1-4, with D tentatively TRBD1 (6 bases). CDR3 loop: CASSPEGDTNEKLFF. As DNA, the CDR3 is TGCGCCAGCAGCCCCGAGGGGGATACTAATGAAAAACTGTTTTTT. The full variable domain, in which reference TRBV5-1 and TRBJ1-4 provide the parts outside the CDR3, is KAGVTQTPRYLIKTRGQQVTLSCSPISGHRSVSWYQQTPGQGLQFLFEYFSETQRNKGNFPGRFSGRQFSNSRSEMNVSTLELGDSALYLCASSPEGDTNEKLFFGSGTQLSVL.